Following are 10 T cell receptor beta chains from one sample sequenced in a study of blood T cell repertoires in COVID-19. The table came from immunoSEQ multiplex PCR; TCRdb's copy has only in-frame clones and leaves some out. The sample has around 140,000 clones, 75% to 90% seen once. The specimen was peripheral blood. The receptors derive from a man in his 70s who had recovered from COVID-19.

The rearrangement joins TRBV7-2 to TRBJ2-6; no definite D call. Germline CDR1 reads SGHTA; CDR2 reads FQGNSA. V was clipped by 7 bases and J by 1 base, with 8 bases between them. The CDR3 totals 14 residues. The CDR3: CASIVMSGANVLTF. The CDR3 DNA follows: TGTGCCAGCATTGTAATGTCTGGGGCCAACGTCCTGACTTTC.

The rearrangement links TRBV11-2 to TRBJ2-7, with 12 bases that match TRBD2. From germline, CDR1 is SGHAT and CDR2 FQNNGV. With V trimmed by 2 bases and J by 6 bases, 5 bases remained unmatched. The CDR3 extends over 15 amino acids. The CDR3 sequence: CASSLQLAGGGEQYF. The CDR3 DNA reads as TGTGCCAGCAGCTTACAACTAGCGGGAGGCGGCGAGCAGTACTTC.

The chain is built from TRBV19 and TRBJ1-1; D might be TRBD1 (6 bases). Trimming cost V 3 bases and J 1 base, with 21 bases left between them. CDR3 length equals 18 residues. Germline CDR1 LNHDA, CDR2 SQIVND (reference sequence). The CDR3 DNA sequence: TGTGCCAGTAGTATGGGTTTAGGGACACACGACGAGAACACTGAAGCTTTCTTT. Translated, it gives CASSMGLGTHDENTEAFF.

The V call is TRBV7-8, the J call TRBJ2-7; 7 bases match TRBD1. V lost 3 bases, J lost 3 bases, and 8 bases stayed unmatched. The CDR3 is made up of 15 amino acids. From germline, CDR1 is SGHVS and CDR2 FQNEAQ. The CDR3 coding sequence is TGTGCCAGCAGCTTCACCCCTGACAGGGACTACGAGCAGTACTTC. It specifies CASSFTPDRDYEQYF.

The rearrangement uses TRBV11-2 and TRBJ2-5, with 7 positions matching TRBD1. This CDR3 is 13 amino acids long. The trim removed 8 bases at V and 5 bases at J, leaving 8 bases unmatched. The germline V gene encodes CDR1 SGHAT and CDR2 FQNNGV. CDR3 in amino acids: CASRDSLQETQYF. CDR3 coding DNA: TGTGCCAGCCGGGACAGCTTGCAGGAGACCCAGTACTTC.

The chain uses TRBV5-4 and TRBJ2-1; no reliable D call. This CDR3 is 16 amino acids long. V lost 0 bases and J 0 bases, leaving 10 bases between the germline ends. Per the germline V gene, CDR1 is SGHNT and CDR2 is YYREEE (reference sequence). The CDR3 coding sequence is TGTGCCAGCAGCTTGGGGCAGGATAGCTCCTACAATGAGCAGTTCTTC. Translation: CASSLGQDSSYNEQFF.

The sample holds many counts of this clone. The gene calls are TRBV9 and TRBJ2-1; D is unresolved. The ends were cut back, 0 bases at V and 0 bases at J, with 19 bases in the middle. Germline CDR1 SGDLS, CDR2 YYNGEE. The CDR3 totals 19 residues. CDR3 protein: CASSVDSPPALDSYNEQFF. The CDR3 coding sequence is TGTGCCAGCAGCGTAGACTCCCCTCCTGCATTAGACTCCTACAATGAGCAGTTCTTC.

CDR3 amino acids: CASSLGTASGNTIYF. DNA for the CDR3: TGCGCCAGCAGCTTGGGGACAGCCTCTGGAAACACCATATATTTT. This chain links TRBV5-1 with TRBJ1-3; D is perhaps TRBD1 (6 bases). This CDR3 has 15 amino acids. Per germline, CDR1 SGHRS and CDR2 YFSETQ. Trimming left V 0 bases short and J 0 bases short, with 7 bases between.

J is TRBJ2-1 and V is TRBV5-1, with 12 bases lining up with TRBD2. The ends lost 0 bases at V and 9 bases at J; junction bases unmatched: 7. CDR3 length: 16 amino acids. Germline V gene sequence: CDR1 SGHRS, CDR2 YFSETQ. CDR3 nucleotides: TGCGCCAGCAGCTTGGCTAGCGGGAGGGCCATAAGTGAGCAGTTCTTC. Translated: CASSLASGRAISEQFF.

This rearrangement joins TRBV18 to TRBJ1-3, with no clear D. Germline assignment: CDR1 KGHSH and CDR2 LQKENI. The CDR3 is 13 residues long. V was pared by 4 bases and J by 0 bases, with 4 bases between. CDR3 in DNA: TGTGCCAGCTCACACAACTCTGGAAACACCATATATTTT. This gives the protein CASSHNSGNTIYF.